The rows below give T cell receptor beta chains drawn from one sample of a study of prognosis after radiotherapy for stage I lung cancer. MiXCR was run by TCRdb on the multiplex PCR reads, yielding one entry per CDR3 protein. The sample includes about 23,000 distinct CDR3 sequences, around two fifths of them seen just once. The sequencing used PBMCs, collected before or after stereotactic body radiation therapy (not recorded which). Receptors originate from a donor of 50 years or more with non-small cell lung cancer. CDR3s include the opening cysteine and the closing phenylalanine or tryptophan. A D gene is named only where the DNA matches it firmly.

cdr3_aa v_call d_call cdr3_length
CASTLGGGGQPQHF TRBV12-3/TRBV12-4 NA 14
CASSLVSQETQYF TRBV7-2 NA 13
CSSGGDCQPQHF TRBV29-1 NA 12
CASSITGGTGNTIYF TRBV19 TRBD1 15
CASSFLRTDTQYF TRBV28 NA 13
CASSIGNSPLHF TRBV19 NA 12
CASSPRRQNYSNQPQHF TRBV12-3/TRBV12-4 NA 17
CASSYRPNYGYTF TRBV6-2/TRBV6-3 NA 13
CASTRTQGVQETQYF TRBV5-5 NA 15
CARATGPSETKYF TRBV5-1 NA 13
CATSRNTGELFF TRBV15 NA 12
CASSQRLATNEKLFF TRBV6-1 NA 15
CASSLGSQRISSYEQYF TRBV27 NA 17
CASSPLQGARGYTF TRBV5-1 TRBD1 14
CASGDRVSDNYLSTGELFF TRBV6-2/TRBV6-3 TRBD1 19
CASSLSGGNQPQHF TRBV5-6 NA 14
CASTADTRATGELFF TRBV6-2/TRBV6-3 NA 15
CSARVANPSTDTQYF TRBV20-1 NA 15
CASSPDAGHGYTF TRBV2 NA 13
CATAGNEQFF TRBV6-2/TRBV6-3 NA 10
CASTQGPFLSDTQYF TRBV6-2/TRBV6-3 NA 15
CASIYIPWETGSNHPQHF TRBV27 TRBD1 18
CSARDEGRVWKAGYTF TRBV20-1 NA 16
CASILGGQGEGVYTF TRBV5-1 TRBD1 15
CAIGSGDSSTDTQYF TRBV10-3 NA 15
CASSSPSASSTDTQYF TRBV6-5 NA 16
CASSEISSNQPQHF TRBV2 NA 14
CASSLGTGGNQPQHF TRBV12-3/TRBV12-4 TRBD1 15
CASSLFDEKLFF TRBV7-9 NA 12
CASRQPGVEQYF TRBV2 NA 12
CAKTQGLAGETSYEQYF TRBV24-1 TRBD2 17
CASSPDSGFTGGYTF TRBV5-1 NA 15
CASSLLVIQEEQFF TRBV28 NA 14
CASSIFGRGTTEAFF TRBV19 TRBD1 15
CASSGPPWRGLYNSPLHF TRBV6-2/TRBV6-3 NA 18
CASTRGEIYGYTF TRBV7-8 NA 13
CSARQRGGGNIQYF TRBV20-1 TRBD2 14